What follows describes a single T cell receptor (beta chain). Its antigen is unknown. This record comes from a study of CD8+ T cells in alopecia areata. At the level of the study: Oral tofacitinib, 5 to 10 mg twice daily, was given in an open-label trial. Overall study results and limits: Normal scalp showed lower clonality than lesional scalp, especially alopecia totalis/universalis.

Reverse transcribed after extraction, RNA yielded cDNA as the sequencing template. The data were produced by immunoSEQ multiplex PCR, yet TCRdb's version contains in-frame clones alone and is incomplete. The sample lists some 130,000 clones, about 51% occurring once. Treatment of the sample: oral pan-JAK inhibitor, 5-10 mg twice daily. Peripheral blood and lesional scalp punch biopsies came from alopecia areata patients. The germline gives CDR1 MGHRA, CDR2 YSYEKL. The CDR3 covers 13 residues. Trimming left V 6 bases short and J 3 bases short, with 9 bases between. Specimen: CD8+ T cells sorted from blood, collected at week 4, from a patient treated with tofacitinib. This sequence was found in a human donor with alopecia areata. The V gene is TRBV4-1, the J gene TRBJ1-5; a weak D match, TRBD1 (5 bases). CDR3 nucleotide sequence: TGCGCCAGCAGTGACAGAATCAATCAGCCCCAGCATTTT. Encoded protein: CASSDRINQPQHF.